What follows are 12 T cell receptor beta chains derived from one specimen sequenced in a study of T cell clonality in common variable immunodeficiency. Method: immunoSEQ multiplex PCR; TCRdb's copy keeps in-frame clones and lacks some. The specimen has about 37,000 clones, none found just once. The sample was peripheral blood mononuclear cells. These receptors all stem from a person aged 18-70 years in good health.

This clone occurred many times. From the germline J gene comes the end of the CDR3, since the read stops 3 residues before it. The chain links TRBV7-9 to TRBJ2-3; D is possibly TRBD1 (6 bases). Germline CDR1 reads SEHNR; CDR2 reads FQNEAQ (reference sequence). Trimming took off 1 base at V and 2 bases at J, with 10 bases between the two ends. CDR3 size: 15 residues. CDR3 bases read: TGTGCCAGCAGCTTAGGGCAGGGGAACACAGATACG. Translated, it gives CASSLGQGNTDT. The entire CDR3 protein reads CASSLGQGNTDTQYF. Full variable domain (outside the CDR3, taken from reference TRBV7-9 and TRBJ2-3): DTGVSQNPRHKITKRGQNVTFRCDPISEHNRLYWYRQTLGQGPEFLTYFQNEAQLEKSRLLSDRFSAERPKGSFSTLEIQRTEQGDSAMYLCASSLGQGNTDTQYFGPGTRLTVL.

This clone was seen ten or more times. Coverage ceases 3 residues before the CDR3 finishes, and the germline J gene fills in the end. V is TRBV10-3 and J is TRBJ2-2, with TRBD2 identical over 12 bases. The CDR3 is made up of 15 amino acids. The junction had 5 bases not matched to a gene; V was cut back by 6 bases and J by 6 bases. Germline V gene lookup returns CDR1 ENHRY and CDR2 SYGVKD. The covered CDR3 bases are TGTGCCATCAGCGCTAGCGGGAGGGCCCCCGGGGAG. Encoded protein: CAISASGRAPGE. The CDR3 in full is CAISASGRAPGELFF.

This clone qualifies as medium-sized. The CDR3 goes on 3 residues after the read ends, and that part is filled in from the germline J gene. This rearrangement joins TRBV5-1 to TRBJ2-4; 8 nucleotides agree with TRBD1. This CDR3 spans 15 amino acids. Germline CDR1 reads SGHRS; CDR2 reads YFSETQ. Losses at the gene ends were 3 bases for V and 7 bases for J; bases not matched to a gene: 9. The CDR3 spells CASSSGTGRTNIQYF. CDR3 DNA, as far as it was read: TGCGCCAGCAGCTCAGGGACAGGACGAACTAACATT.

This clone showed up many times. The read gets to within 3 residues of the CDR3 end, and the germline J gene fills in the rest. The chain has TRBV6-2 or TRBV6-3 and TRBJ2-5; TRBD2 matches 12 bases. This CDR3 has 17 residues. The germline gives CDR1 MNHEY, CDR2 SVGEGT. Trimming took 5 bases from V and 3 from J; bases not matched to a gene: 10. The covered CDR3 bases are TGTGCCAGCAGTCCTCTTCTTCTAGCGGGAGGGGAAGAGACC. It codes for CASSPLLLAGGEET. The whole CDR3 reads CASSPLLLAGGEETQYF.

This clone was counted ten times or more. The read ends 3 residues early relative to the CDR3; the germline J gene fills the gap. The V and J genes are TRBV24-1 and TRBJ2-7; TRBD1 matches 7 bases. This CDR3 is built from 14 residues. Germline values: CDR1 KGHDR, CDR2 SFDVKD. J gave up 3 bases and V 4 bases, and 5 bases lay outside the gene matches. The CDR3 loop reads CATSESGTVYEQYF. The sequenced CDR3 bases are TGTGCCACCAGTGAATCCGGGACAGTCTACGAG.

This clone was seen ten or more times. The CDR3 is cut off 3 residues early in the read; its end comes from the germline J gene. The gene calls are TRBV14 and TRBJ1-6, with D perhaps matching TRBD1 (5 bases). The V and J ends lost 1 base and 7 bases respectively, with 17 bases between them. The CDR3 totals 17 residues. CDR1 SGHDN and CDR2 FVKESK come from the germline V gene. The CDR3 sequence is CASSQGGGHRGNSPLHF. Incomplete CDR3 DNA: TGTGCCAGCAGCCAAGGGGGAGGACATCGGGGGAATTCACCC.

This clone has ten or more counts. From the germline J gene comes the end of the CDR3, since the read stops 3 residues before it. This chain connects TRBV12-3 or TRBV12-4 to TRBJ2-7; 10 nucleotides agree with TRBD2. The CDR3 has 16 residues. With V trimmed by 3 bases and J by 6 bases, 11 bases remained unmatched. The CDR3 loop reads CASSFSLAGVSREQYF. CDR3 DNA, as far as it was read: TGTGCCAGCAGTTTCAGTCTAGCGGGAGTCAGTCGCGAG.

This clone was picked up many times. The read falls 3 residues short of the CDR3 end, and the missing part is taken from the germline J gene. This sequence joins TRBV20-1 and TRBJ2-5, with D possibly matching TRBD1 (6 bases). The CDR3 has 14 residues. Germline V gene lookup returns CDR1 DFQATT and CDR2 SNEGSKA (reference sequence). Trimming shortened V by 5 bases and J by 3 bases, and 16 bases separated the two germline ends. The sequenced part of the CDR3 DNA is TGCAGTGCTTCCACCGGGACATTCAAAGAGACC. Translating gives CSASTGTFKET. The full CDR3 protein is CSASTGTFKETQYF.

In its sample, this clone was seen many times. The read terminates 3 residues ahead of where the CDR3 ends, so the germline J gene completes it. J is TRBJ2-7 and V is TRBV20-1; 14 nucleotides agree with TRBD2. Germline loops: CDR1 DFQATT, CDR2 SNEGSKA (reference sequence). Trimming cost V 4 bases and J 2 bases; bases outside gene matches: 13. The CDR3 runs to 18 residues. CDR3 region: CSATTDRLAGGSPYEQYF. The covered CDR3 bases are TGCAGTGCTACCACGGATAGACTAGCGGGAGGGTCCCCCTACGAG.

This clone appeared many times. The read falls 3 residues short of the CDR3 end, and the missing part is taken from the germline J gene. The J gene is TRBJ2-4, the V gene TRBV6-1, with D maybe TRBD2 (7 bases). Germline loops: CDR1 MNHNS, CDR2 SASEGT. V was pared by 0 bases and J by 3 bases, with 9 bases between. The CDR3 is 15 amino acids. The part of the CDR3 DNA that was read is TGTGCCAGCAGTGAAGCGGGAGGGGGCAAAAACATT. Translated: CASSEAGGGKNI. From start to end, the CDR3 is CASSEAGGGKNIQYF.

This clone has a count of ten or more. The read comes to an end 3 residues before the CDR3 does, leaving the germline J gene to fill in the end. The chain combines TRBV29-1 with TRBJ1-2; no definite D call. CDR3 length: 11 amino acids. Germline loops: CDR1 SQVTM, CDR2 ANQGSEA. V lost 2 bases to trimming and J lost 2 bases, with 3 bases between them. This CDR3 reads CSVEQNYGYTF. The DNA read from the CDR3 is TGCAGCGTTGAACAGAACTATGGC. The full variable domain, with the rest looked up from reference TRBV29-1 and TRBJ1-2, is SAVISQKPSRDICQRGTSLTIQCQVDSQVTMMFWYRQQPGQSLTLIATANQGSEATYESGFVIDKFPISRPNLTFSTLTVSNMSPEDSSIYLCSVEQNYGYTFGSGTRLTVV.

This clone was detected many times. The read stops 3 residues short of the end of the CDR3; the missing end is completed from the germline J gene. The chain carries TRBV19 and TRBJ1-4; D is possibly TRBD1 (5 bases). Trimming shortened V by 6 bases and J by 8 bases, and 13 bases separated the two germline ends. CDR3 size: 13 residues. Germline assignment: CDR1 LNHDA and CDR2 SQIVND (reference sequence). Partial CDR3 DNA: TGTGCCAGTAGCGGAGGGGAAGGGGAAAAA. This gives the protein CASSGGEGEK. In full, the CDR3 is CASSGGEGEKLFF.